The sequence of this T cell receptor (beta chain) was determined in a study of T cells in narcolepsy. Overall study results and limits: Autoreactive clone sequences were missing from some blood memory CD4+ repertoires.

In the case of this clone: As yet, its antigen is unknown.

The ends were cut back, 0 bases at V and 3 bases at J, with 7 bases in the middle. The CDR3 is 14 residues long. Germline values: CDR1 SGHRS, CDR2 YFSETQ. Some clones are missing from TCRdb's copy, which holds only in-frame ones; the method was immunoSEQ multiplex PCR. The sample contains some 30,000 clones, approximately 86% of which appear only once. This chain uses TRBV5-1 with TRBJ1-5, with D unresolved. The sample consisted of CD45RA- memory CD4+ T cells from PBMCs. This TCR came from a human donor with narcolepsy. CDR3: CASSLEGNNQPQHF. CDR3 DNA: TGCGCCAGCAGCTTGGAAGGGAACAATCAGCCCCAGCATTTT.